These 10 T cell receptor beta chains originate from one sample sequenced in a study of T-cell reconstitution after alpha-beta-depleted transplantation in children (dated by TCRdb to the mid-2010s). The sample's treatment or condition label is to be understood as: allogeneic hematopoietic cell transplantation with graft depleted of TCRalphabeta T cells and CD19 B cells. Library preparation used PCR. TCRdb names Illumina HiSeq 2500 as the instrument used. Molecular barcoding was employed in the preparation of TCR libraries, with unique molecular identifiers being used to normalize TCRbeta repertoire quantification. TCRdb reprocessing: public reads trimmed at Q25 with fastp, clones called with MiXCR, in-frame beta chains kept. For every CDR3 protein sequence, its rows merge into one entry that carries the most common genes and DNA. The sample includes around 120,000 distinct CDR3 sequences, with under 30% observed a single time. The ten largest clones take up under 12% of the sample.

The sequencing used PBMCs, mostly from graft donor cells, collected 180 days after TCRalphabeta/CD19-depleted stem cell transplant. These receptors originate from a male patient aged 2 to 9 who had a stem cell transplant for chronic granulomatous disease, so the T cells may come from the graft donor.

This clonotype was counted many times. The chain uses TRBV10-3 and TRBJ1-1; a possible D gene is TRBD1 (5 bases). Germline CDR1 reads ENHRY; CDR2 reads SYGVKD. V was pared by 5 bases and J by 5 bases, with 18 bases between. The CDR3 totals 15 residues. CDR3 bases: TGTGCCATCAGTTGGAATGAGGGGTTAAGGACTGAAGCTTTCTTT. Translated, it gives CAISWNEGLRTEAFF.

This chain uses TRBV12-3 or TRBV12-4 with TRBJ2-7, with 9 bases lining up with TRBD2. V shed 8 bases and J 2 bases; nucleotides not matched to a gene: 7. CDR3 length: 14 residues. CDR3 protein: CASCSGGKTYEQYF. CDR3 bases: TGTGCCAGCTGTAGCGGGGGAAAAACCTACGAGCAGTACTTC.

This clonotype has just a few counts. This chain uses TRBV12-3 or TRBV12-4 with TRBJ1-5; tentative D call: TRBD1 (6 bases). V was clipped by 6 bases and J by 4 bases, with 13 bases between them. There are 14 residues in the CDR3. CDR3 sequence: CASRLGGVNQPQHF. The DNA of the CDR3 is TGTGCCAGCAGACTAGGGGGGGTAAATCAGCCCCAGCATTTT.

There are a few counts of this clonotype. The chain employs TRBV7-9 and TRBJ2-1; no reliable D call. The CDR3 is 15 residues long. Germline V lookup: CDR1 SEHNR, CDR2 FQNEAQ (reference sequence). V lost 1 base and J lost 8, with 15 bases in between. As DNA, the CDR3 is TGTGCCAGCAGCTTAGTGGCCGAATTGCCCTATGAGCAGTTCTTC. Its protein product is CASSLVAELPYEQFF.

This clonotype was counted a single time. J is TRBJ2-5 and V is TRBV12-3 or TRBV12-4; D is possibly TRBD1 (6 bases). V was shortened by 7 bases and J by 4 bases, with 19 bases between the two germline ends. The CDR3 contains 15 residues. CDR3 sequence: CASTLRGRAAETQYF. The CDR3, as DNA: TGTGCCAGCACCCTCAGGGGTCGCGCCGCAGAGACCCAGTACTTC.

The chain employs TRBV20-1 and TRBJ2-7; 11 bases are shared with TRBD2. The V gene's germline CDR1 is DFQATT and CDR2 SNEGSKA (reference sequence). The J segment lost 6 bases and the V segment lost 5 bases, leaving 9 bases of the junction unmatched. The CDR3 contains 14 residues. CDR3 in amino acids: CSAALAGGIGEQYF. The CDR3 coding sequence is TGCAGTGCTGCTCTAGCGGGAGGCATTGGCGAGCAGTACTTC.

The V gene is TRBV7-2, the J gene TRBJ2-1; 7 nucleotides align to TRBD2. Germline values: CDR1 SGHTA, CDR2 FQGNSA. J gave up 6 bases and V 1 base, and 3 bases lay outside the gene matches. The CDR3 is 14 amino acids. CDR3 coding DNA: TGTGCCAGCAGCTTAGTCCGACTAGCCAATGAGCAGTTCTTC. This encodes CASSLVRLANEQFF.

This clonotype was counted a few times. The chain recombines TRBV12-3 or TRBV12-4 with TRBJ1-4; D unresolved. The CDR3 extends over 15 amino acids. V lost 1 base and J lost 8, with 14 bases in between. The CDR3 DNA is TGTGCCAGCAGTTTAGTATCCGGGTACAGCGAAAAACTGTTTTTT. As protein: CASSLVSGYSEKLFF.

The V gene is TRBV12-3 or TRBV12-4, the J gene TRBJ1-3, with unresolved D. V shed 6 bases and J shed 4 bases, with 16 bases lying between them. This CDR3 is 15 amino acids long. The CDR3 loop is CASSPTGARGNTIYF. CDR3 bases: TGTGCCAGCAGCCCCACGGGAGCCCGGGGAAACACCATATATTTT.

This clonotype has ten or more counts. The chain employs TRBV4-2 and TRBJ2-7; unclear D gene. This CDR3 region has 14 residues. Germline CDR1 and CDR2: LGHNA and YNFKEQ. Trimming took off 2 bases at V and 2 bases at J, with 10 bases between the two ends. In DNA form, the CDR3 reads TGTGCCAGCAGCCAAACTCAGGTAACCTACGAGCAGTACTTC. Translating it yields CASSQTQVTYEQYF.